This TCR beta chain was documented in a study of T cell responses to AZD1222 COVID-19 vaccine. Using immunoSEQ multiplex PCR, the repertoire was profiled, and TCRdb retains in-frame clones only, with some absent. This table holds tens of thousands of clones, 92% found once. With regard to this clone: Its antigen is still unknown.

Germline CDR1 and CDR2: SGHVS and FQNEAQ. Between the trimmed V and J ends, which lost 5 bases and 6 bases, there was a span of 6 bases. This CDR3 is built from 11 residues. Study observations and caveats: Only 5 or 6 individuals given AZD1222 were seropositive at baseline. Breadth and depth of Spike-specific TCRs rose after two AZD1222 doses. Across the whole spike, CD4 TCRs peaked at regions 160-218 and 743-854.

This clonotype originated in an adult in good health. V usage is TRBV7-8 and J usage is TRBJ2-3, with D hard to call. This material consisted of peripheral blood, taken on day 0 of AZD1222 vaccination. The CDR3 DNA reads as TGTGCCAGCAGCCTCGTGGATACGCAGTATTTT. It specifies CASSLVDTQYF.